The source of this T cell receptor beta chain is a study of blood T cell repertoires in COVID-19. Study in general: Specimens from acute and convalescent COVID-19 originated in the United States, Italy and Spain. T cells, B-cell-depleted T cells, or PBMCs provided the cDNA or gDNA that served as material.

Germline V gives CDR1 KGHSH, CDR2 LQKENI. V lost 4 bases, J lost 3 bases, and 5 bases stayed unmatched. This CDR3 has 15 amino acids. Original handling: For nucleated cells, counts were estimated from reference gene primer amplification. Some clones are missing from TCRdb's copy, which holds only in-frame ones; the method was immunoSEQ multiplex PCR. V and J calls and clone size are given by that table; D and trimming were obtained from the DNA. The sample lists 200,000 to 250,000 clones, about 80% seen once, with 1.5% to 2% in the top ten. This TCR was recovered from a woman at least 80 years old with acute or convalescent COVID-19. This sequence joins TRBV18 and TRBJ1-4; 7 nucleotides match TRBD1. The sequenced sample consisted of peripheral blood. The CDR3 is CASSQGQVSNEKLFF. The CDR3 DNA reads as TGTGCCAGCTCACAAGGACAGGTGTCTAATGAAAAACTGTTTTTT.